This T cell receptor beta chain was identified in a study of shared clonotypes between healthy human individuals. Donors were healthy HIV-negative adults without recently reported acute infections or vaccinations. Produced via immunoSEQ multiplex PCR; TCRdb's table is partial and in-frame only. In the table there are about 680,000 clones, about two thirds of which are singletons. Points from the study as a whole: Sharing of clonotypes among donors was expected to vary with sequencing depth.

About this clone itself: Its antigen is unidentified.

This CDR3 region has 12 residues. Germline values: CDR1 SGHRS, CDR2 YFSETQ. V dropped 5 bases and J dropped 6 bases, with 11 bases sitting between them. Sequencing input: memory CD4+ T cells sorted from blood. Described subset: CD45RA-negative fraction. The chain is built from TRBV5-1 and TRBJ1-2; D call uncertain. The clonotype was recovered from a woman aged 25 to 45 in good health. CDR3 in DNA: TGCGCCAGCAGGAGGGAGGAGGATGGCTACACCTTC. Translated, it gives CASRREEDGYTF.